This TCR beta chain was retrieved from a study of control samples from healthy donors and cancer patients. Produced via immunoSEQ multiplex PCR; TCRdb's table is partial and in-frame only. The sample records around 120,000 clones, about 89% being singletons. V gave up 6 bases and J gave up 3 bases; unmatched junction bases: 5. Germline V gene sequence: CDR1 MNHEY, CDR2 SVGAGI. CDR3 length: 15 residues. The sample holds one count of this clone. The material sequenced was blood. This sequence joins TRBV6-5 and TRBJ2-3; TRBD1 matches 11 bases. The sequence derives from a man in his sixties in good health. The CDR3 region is CASRGQGAGTDTQYF. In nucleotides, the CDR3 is TGTGCCAGCAGAGGACAGGGGGCGGGGACAGATACGCAGTATTTT.